This TCR beta chain was sequenced for a study of blood T cell repertoires in COVID-19. Clones were read by immunoSEQ multiplex PCR, and TCRdb kept only the in-frame ones, dropping some. Among about 64,000 clones listed, 80% to 90% were seen once. This clone appeared once. The sequencing sample was made of peripheral blood. The clonotype comes from a woman in her sixties or seventies with COVID-19, enrolled during active disease.

Here the CDR3 DNA reads TGTGCCAGCAGTGGGGCGAGGGCGGGTACCTACGAGCAGTACTTC. This sequence encodes CASSGARAGTYEQYF. This chain connects TRBV2 to TRBJ2-7, with a tentative D call TRBD2 (5 bases). The CDR3 totals 15 residues. V was pared by 4 bases and J by 2 bases, with 15 bases between. CDR1 and CDR2 (germline): SNHLY, FYNNEI. Drawing the rest from reference TRBV2 and TRBJ2-7, the complete variable domain is EPEVTQTPSHQVTQMGQEVILRCVPISNHLYFYWYRQILGQKVEFLVSFYNNEISEKSEIFDDQFSVERPDGSNFTLKIRSTKLEDSAMYFCASSGARAGTYEQYFGPGTRLTVT.